This T cell receptor (beta chain) was retrieved from a study of cytomegalovirus exposure and HLA in healthy donors. Study-wide points: What TCR beta sequences reportedly achieved was accurate prediction of HLA-A and HLA-B alleles in most subjects. Several top significant clusters appeared, in a later analysis, to be linked to common viral pathogens. As a later analysis revealed, the rate of TCR association differed by HLA locus, with DRB1 most and HLA-C fewest.

The CDR3 spans 16 residues. Trimming cost V 1 base and J 4 bases, with 14 bases left between them. CDR1 and CDR2 (germline): LGHNA, YSLEER. Amplification used 60 Vbeta primers and 13 Jbeta primers. Here immunoSEQ multiplex PCR was the method, and the copy in TCRdb shows in-frame clones only, minus some. Of approximately 110,000 clones listed, roughly three quarters are singletons. With respect to this clone: Its target is unknown.

The sample taken for sequencing was PBMCs. The origin of this receptor is a male donor in good health and CMV-seronegative. This sequence joins TRBV4-3 and TRBJ2-1, with a tentative D call TRBD2 (6 bases). DNA for the CDR3: TGCGCCAGCAGCCAAGCTTATAGCGGTGGTTACAATGAGCAGTTCTTC. Its protein product is CASSQAYSGGYNEQFF.